These T cell receptor beta chains were read from a single sample in a study of CD8 T cells in Susac syndrome. One entry per CDR3 protein results from TCRdb running MiXCR on the immunoSEQ multiplex PCR reads. The profile shows roughly 120,000 distinct CDR3 sequences, more than 85% of them singletons. Sequenced: CD4+ T cells from PBMCs. These receptors all come from a human donor with multiple sclerosis. The CDR3 runs from the conserved cysteine through the conserved F or W. D genes are given only for firm matches. Some rows mark clone size as missing; the rest say once, few, many or name a class of expanded clone.

v_gene	j_gene	abundance	d_gene	CDR3aa	CDR3nt
TRBV7-9	TRBJ1-2	.	.	CASSLETAGGSYTF	TGTGCCAGCAGCTTAGAAACAGCCGGAGGAAGCTACACCTTC
TRBV12-3/TRBV12-4	TRBJ2-2	.	TRBD2	CASSRTSGGTGELFF	TGTGCCAGCAGTCGGACTAGCGGGGGCACCGGGGAGCTGTTTTTT
TRBV20-1	TRBJ1-2	.	.	CSAPRIGGYTF	TGCAGTGCTCCTAGGATTGGCGGCTACACCTTC
TRBV10-3	TRBJ2-6	once	TRBD1	CAISLQGTRSGANVLTF	TGTGCCATCAGTCTACAGGGGACCCGCTCTGGGGCCAACGTCCTGACTTTC
TRBV4-2	TRBJ1-2	.	.	CASSLSDRVNYGYTF	TGTGCCAGCAGCCTATCGGACAGAGTCAACTATGGCTACACCTTC
TRBV6-2/TRBV6-3	TRBJ2-5	.	.	CASSYEAGAQETQYF	TGTGCCAGCAGTTATGAGGCAGGGGCCCAAGAGACCCAGTACTTC
TRBV4-3	TRBJ1-2	.	.	CASSPVKAITNYGYTF	TGCGCCAGCAGCCCCGTAAAGGCGATTACTAACTATGGCTACACCTTC
TRBV5-1	TRBJ2-2	.	.	CASSLRQGDTGELFF	TGCGCCAGCAGCTTGCGGCAGGGAGACACCGGGGAGCTGTTTTTT
TRBV6-1	TRBJ2-6	.	TRBD1	CASSIGTGVFGANVLTF	TGTGCCAGCAGTATAGGGACAGGGGTGTTCGGGGCCAACGTCCTGACTTTC
TRBV20-1	TRBJ1-1	.	TRBD1	CSARDLIGRGSPEAFF	TGCAGTGCTAGAGATTTAATTGGCAGGGGGAGCCCTGAAGCTTTCTTT
TRBV10-3	TRBJ2-2	.	.	CAISESGRNTGELFF	TGTGCCATCAGTGAGTCGGGACGGAACACCGGGGAGCTGTTTTTT
TRBV28	TRBJ1-5	.	.	CASSPDTNSNQPQHF	TGTGCCAGCAGTCCCGACACAAATAGCAATCAGCCCCAGCATTTT
TRBV11-1	TRBJ2-1	.	.	CASSLGGLTYNEQFF	TGTGCCAGCAGCTTAGGGGGGCTCACCTACAATGAGCAGTTCTTC
TRBV19	TRBJ1-4	.	.	CASSRNSATNEKLFF	TGTGCCAGTAGTCGCAACAGTGCAACTAATGAAAAACTGTTTTTT
TRBV19	TRBJ1-2	.	.	CASLETDNYGYTF	TGTGCCAGTCTGGAGACAGATAACTATGGCTACACCTTC
TRBV7-9	TRBJ1-2	.	.	CASSPRINYGYTF	TGTGCCAGCAGCCCCAGGATTAACTATGGCTACACCTTC
TRBV3-1	TRBJ1-2	.	.	CASGGRDYGYTF	TGTGCCAGCGGGGGTAGGGACTATGGCTACACCTTC
TRBV15	TRBJ1-4	.	.	CATSRGLKQEKLFF	TGTGCCACCAGCAGAGGTCTAAAACAAGAAAAACTGTTTTTT
TRBV19	TRBJ1-2	.	.	CASSGGTPDSGYGYTF	TGTGCCAGTAGTGGCGGGACGCCCGACAGTGGGTATGGCTACACCTTC
TRBV2	TRBJ2-5	.	.	CATSTETQETQYF	TGTGCCACCTCAACAGAAACTCAAGAGACCCAGTACTTC
TRBV4-1	TRBJ1-2	.	.	CASSHPIAGRPPGYTF	TGCGCCAGCAGCCACCCGATAGCGGGGCGCCCCCCTGGCTACACCTTC
TRBV4-2	TRBJ2-7	.	TRBD1	CASSLPDRDYEQYF	TGTGCCAGCAGCCTTCCGGACAGGGACTACGAGCAGTACTTC
TRBV15	TRBJ2-2	.	.	CATSRPKGQGDTGELFF	TGTGCCACCAGCAGACCTAAAGGGCAGGGCGACACCGGGGAGCTGTTTTTT
TRBV4-3	TRBJ1-1	.	.	CASSQVIGVNTEAFF	TGCGCCAGCAGCCAAGTTATCGGAGTGAACACTGAAGCTTTCTTT
TRBV7-9	TRBJ2-3	.	.	CASSLSLPRDTQYF	TGTGCCAGCAGCTTATCTTTGCCCCGAGATACGCAGTATTTT
TRBV3-1	TRBJ1-3	once	.	CASSYRLSSGNTIYF	TGTGCCAGCAGTTACAGGTTGAGCTCTGGAAACACCATATATTTT
TRBV6-2/TRBV6-3	TRBJ2-7	.	TRBD2	CASSSGTSHPRDSYEQYF	TGTGCCAGCAGCTCCGGGACTAGCCACCCCCGGGACTCCTACGAGCAGTACTTC
TRBV19	TRBJ1-1	.	.	CASSMDTQNTEAFF	TGTGCCAGTAGTATGGACACGCAGAACACTGAAGCTTTCTTT
TRBV5-1	TRBJ2-1	.	TRBD1	CASSTANRDRGQDEQFF	TGCGCCAGCAGCACAGCAAACCGGGACAGGGGGCAGGATGAGCAGTTCTTC
TRBV11-2	TRBJ2-2	.	.	CASPHHRRAVVDTGELFF	TGTGCCAGTCCTCACCACCGCAGGGCAGTGGTAGACACCGGGGAGCTGTTTTTT